Below are 12 T cell receptor beta chains sequenced from a single sample in a study of cytomegalovirus exposure and HLA in healthy donors. PCR was performed using 60 Vbeta and 13 Jbeta primers. Measured with immunoSEQ multiplex PCR; TCRdb has only the in-frame clones, and not every one. The data contain 120,000 to 150,000 clones, 79% of them singletons. The sequenced sample was PBMCs. The receptors were gathered from a woman aged 40 to 55 in good health and CMV-seropositive.

The genes are TRBV7-9 and TRBJ1-2; TRBD1 might be the D (6 bases). The germline V gene has CDR1 SEHNR and CDR2 FQNEAQ (reference sequence). CDR3 length: 14 amino acids. The germline V and J ends were trimmed by 5 bases and 7 bases, with 17 bases remaining between them. CDR3 region: CASSKETGPSGYTF. DNA of the CDR3: TGTGCCAGCAGCAAAGAAACAGGGCCCTCTGGCTACACCTTC.

The V call is TRBV6-1, the J call TRBJ2-3; 14 bases are shared with TRBD2. The trim removed 4 bases at V and 6 bases at J, leaving 3 bases unmatched. Looked up from germline, CDR1 is MNHNS and CDR2 is SASEGT. The CDR3 is made up of 15 amino acids. As DNA, the CDR3 is TGTGCCAGCAGTGGACTAGCGGGGGGGCTTGATACGCAGTATTTT. Protein product: CASSGLAGGLDTQYF.

The V gene is TRBV2, the J gene TRBJ1-2, with D hard to call. There are 13 residues in the CDR3. V dropped 8 bases and J dropped 8 bases, with 18 bases sitting between them. CDR1 is SNHLY and CDR2 is FYNNEI in the germline V gene. CDR3: CASGEGPRQGYTF. The CDR3 bases are TGTGCCAGCGGGGAAGGGCCCAGGCAAGGCTACACCTTC.

The chain links TRBV5-1 to TRBJ1-1; a weak D match, TRBD1 (5 bases). The CDR3 length is 14 residues. V shed 2 bases and J shed 3 bases, with 11 bases lying between them. From germline, CDR1 is SGHRS and CDR2 YFSETQ. The CDR3 here is CASSFGGIDTEAFF. For the CDR3, the DNA is TGCGCCAGCAGCTTTGGGGGGATAGACACTGAAGCTTTCTTT.

The rearrangement joins TRBV28 to TRBJ2-7; TRBD1 matches 9 bases. The germline CDR1 and CDR2 sequences are MDHEN and SYDVKM. CDR3 length: 14 amino acids. J gave up 4 bases and V 4 bases, and 5 bases lay outside the gene matches. The CDR3 coding sequence is TGTGCCAGCAGTTGGGACAGGGCGAAATACGAGCAGTACTTC. It codes for CASSWDRAKYEQYF.

The chain couples TRBV9 to TRBJ2-2, with 7 positions matching TRBD2. The CDR3 has 14 residues. Germline V gives CDR1 SGDLS, CDR2 YYNGEE. V gave up 4 bases and J gave up 6 bases; unmatched junction bases: 6. In DNA, the CDR3 is TGTGCCAGCAGCCCCCTCGGGGGGTCCGGGGAGCTGTTTTTT. Amino acids: CASSPLGGSGELFF.

The sample holds a few counts of this clone. This chain links TRBV4-1 with TRBJ1-4; D call uncertain. The length of the CDR3 is 14 residues. The germline CDR1 and CDR2 sequences are MGHRA and YSYEKL. With 3 bases removed from V and 7 bases from J, the gap between germline ends came to 12 bases. CDR3 region: CASSHRDWSEKLFF. In DNA, the CDR3 is TGCGCCAGCAGCCACCGGGATTGGAGTGAAAAACTGTTTTTT.

This rearrangement joins TRBV5-1 to TRBJ1-2; 7 bases are shared with TRBD1. The CDR3 is 15 amino acids. Per germline, CDR1 SGHRS and CDR2 YFSETQ. Unmatched junction bases numbered 8, after V lost 1 base and J lost 5 bases. This CDR3 reads CASSLRSGGTYGYTF. DNA of the CDR3: TGCGCCAGCAGCTTGAGGTCAGGGGGAACATATGGCTACACCTTC.

The genes are TRBV25-1 and TRBJ1-2; D perhaps matches TRBD1 (6 bases). The CDR3 spans 14 residues. Per germline, CDR1 MGHDK and CDR2 SYGVNS. Trimming left V 6 bases short and J 4 bases short, with 15 bases between. The CDR3 region is CASRPTGNFYGYTF. The CDR3 DNA is TGTGCCAGCAGACCGACAGGAAATTTCTATGGCTACACCTTC.

On this clone: The junction does not match germline at one end; this may be a read error. This rearrangement joins TRBV9 to TRBJ2-2, with 10 nucleotides matching TRBD2. The CDR3 covers 16 residues. In germline, CDR1 is SGDLS, CDR2 YYNGEE. The CDR3 DNA is TGTGCCAGCAGCGTAGGAGCGGGGGGGAACACCGGGGAGCTGCTTTTT. This sequence encodes CASSVGAGGNTGELLF.

This chain links TRBV2 with TRBJ1-5; D unresolved. V was clipped by 3 bases and J by 1 base, with 7 bases between them. The CDR3 length is 14 residues. Germline assignment: CDR1 SNHLY and CDR2 FYNNEI. The CDR3 DNA sequence: TGTGCCAGCAGTGAGCGAGAAAGCAATCAGCCCCAGCATTTT. Protein: CASSERESNQPQHF.

J is TRBJ2-7 and V is TRBV5-4; TRBD2 might be the D (6 bases). This CDR3 region has 15 residues. Germline V gives CDR1 SGHNT, CDR2 YYREEE (reference sequence). Trimming took off 5 bases at V and 2 bases at J, with 17 bases between the two ends. The CDR3 nucleotides read TGTGCCAGCAGACCGGAGGGGCAGCTAACCTACGAGCAGTACTTC. Translating it yields CASRPEGQLTYEQYF. Looking up the rest from reference TRBV5-4 and TRBJ2-7 gives the full variable domain: ETGVTQSPTHLIKTRGQQVTLRCSSQSGHNTVSWYQQALGQGPQFIFQYYREEENGRGNFPPRFSGLQFPNYSSELNVNALELDDSALYLCASRPEGQLTYEQYFGPGTRLTVT.